This T cell receptor (beta chain) comes out of a study of T cell changes during pregnancy in multiple sclerosis. With 0 bases removed from V and 3 bases from J, the gap between germline ends came to 11 bases. Germline V gives CDR1 MGHRA, CDR2 YSYEKL. The CDR3 runs to 15 residues. Produced via immunoSEQ multiplex PCR; TCRdb's table is partial and in-frame only. The data contain roughly 49,000 clones, under 90% of them singletons. The source is a female donor in good health, enrolled as a control in a pregnancy study. This specimen was peripheral blood, taken in the first trimester of pregnancy. The V and J genes are TRBV4-1 and TRBJ2-5; unclear D gene. The DNA of the CDR3 is TGCGCCAGCAGCCAAGACGAGGCAGCTAAAGAGACCCAGTACTTC. Translation: CASSQDEAAKETQYF.